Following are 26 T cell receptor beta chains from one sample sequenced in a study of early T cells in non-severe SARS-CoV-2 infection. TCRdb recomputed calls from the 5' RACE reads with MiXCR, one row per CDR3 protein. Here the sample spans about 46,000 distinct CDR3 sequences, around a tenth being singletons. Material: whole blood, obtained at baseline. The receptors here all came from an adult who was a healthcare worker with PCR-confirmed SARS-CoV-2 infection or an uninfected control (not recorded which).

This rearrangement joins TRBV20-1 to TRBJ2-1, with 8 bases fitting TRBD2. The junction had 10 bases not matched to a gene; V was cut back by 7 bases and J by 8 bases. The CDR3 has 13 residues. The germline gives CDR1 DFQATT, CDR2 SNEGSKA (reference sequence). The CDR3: CSGREVYSDEQFF. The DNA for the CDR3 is TGCAGTGGGCGGGAGGTTTATTCAGATGAGCAGTTCTTC.

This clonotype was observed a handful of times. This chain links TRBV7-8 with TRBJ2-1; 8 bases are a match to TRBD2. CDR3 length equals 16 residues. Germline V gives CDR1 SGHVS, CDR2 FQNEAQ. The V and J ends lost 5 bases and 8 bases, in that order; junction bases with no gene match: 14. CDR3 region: CASSQTAGGFGDEQFF. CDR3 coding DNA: TGTGCCAGCAGCCAGACTGCGGGAGGTTTCGGGGATGAGCAGTTCTTC.

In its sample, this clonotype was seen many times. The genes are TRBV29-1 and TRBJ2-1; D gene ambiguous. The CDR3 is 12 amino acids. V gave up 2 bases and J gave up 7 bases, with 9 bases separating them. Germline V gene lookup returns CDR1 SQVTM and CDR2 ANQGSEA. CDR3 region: CSVESYINEQFF. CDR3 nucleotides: TGCAGCGTTGAATCTTACATTAATGAGCAGTTCTTC.

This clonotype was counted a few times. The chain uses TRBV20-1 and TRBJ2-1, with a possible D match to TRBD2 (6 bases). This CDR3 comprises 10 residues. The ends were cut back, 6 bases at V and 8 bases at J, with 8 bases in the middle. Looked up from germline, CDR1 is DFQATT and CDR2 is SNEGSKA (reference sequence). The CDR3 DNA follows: TGCAGTGCCAGGAGGGATGAGCAGTTCTTC. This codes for CSARRDEQFF.

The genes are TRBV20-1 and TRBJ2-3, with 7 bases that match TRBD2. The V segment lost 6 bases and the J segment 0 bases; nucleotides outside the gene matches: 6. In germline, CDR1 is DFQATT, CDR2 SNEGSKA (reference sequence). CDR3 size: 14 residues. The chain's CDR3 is CSARKGGSTDTQYF. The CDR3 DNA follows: TGCAGTGCGCGCAAGGGAGGGAGCACAGATACGCAGTATTTT.

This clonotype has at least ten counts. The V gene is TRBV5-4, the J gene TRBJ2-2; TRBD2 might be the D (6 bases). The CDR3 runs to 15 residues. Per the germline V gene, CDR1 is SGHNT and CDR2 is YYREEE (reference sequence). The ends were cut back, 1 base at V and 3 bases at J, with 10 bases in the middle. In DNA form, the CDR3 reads TGTGCCAGCAGCTTGCCCGGGGGAGACACCGGGGAGCTGTTTTTT. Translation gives CASSLPGGDTGELFF. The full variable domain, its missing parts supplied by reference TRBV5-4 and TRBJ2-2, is ETGVTQSPTHLIKTRGQQVTLRCSSQSGHNTVSWYQQALGQGPQFIFQYYREEENGRGNFPPRFSGLQFPNYSSELNVNALELDDSALYLCASSLPGGDTGELFFGEGSRLTVL.

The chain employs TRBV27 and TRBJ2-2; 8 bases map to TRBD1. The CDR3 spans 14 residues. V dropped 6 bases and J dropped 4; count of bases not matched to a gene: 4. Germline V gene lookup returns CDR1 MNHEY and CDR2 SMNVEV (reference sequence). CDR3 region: CASRLDRATGELFF. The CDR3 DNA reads TGTGCCAGCAGACTGGACAGGGCCACCGGGGAGCTGTTTTTT.

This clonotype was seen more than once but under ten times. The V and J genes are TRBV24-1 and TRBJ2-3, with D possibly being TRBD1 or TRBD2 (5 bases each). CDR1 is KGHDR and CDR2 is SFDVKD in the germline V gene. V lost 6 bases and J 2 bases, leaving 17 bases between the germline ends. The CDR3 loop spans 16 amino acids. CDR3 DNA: TGTGCCACCAGTTCAAGGGGACCCCTGCCCACAGATACGCAGTATTTT. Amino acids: CATSSRGPLPTDTQYF.

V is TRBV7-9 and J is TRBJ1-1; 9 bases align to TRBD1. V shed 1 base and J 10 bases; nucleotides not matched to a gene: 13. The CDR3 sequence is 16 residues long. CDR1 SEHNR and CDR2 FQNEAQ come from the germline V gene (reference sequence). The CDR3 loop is CASSLGTGVFNLAAFF. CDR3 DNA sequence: TGTGCCAGCAGCTTAGGGACAGGGGTTTTCAACCTTGCAGCTTTCTTT.

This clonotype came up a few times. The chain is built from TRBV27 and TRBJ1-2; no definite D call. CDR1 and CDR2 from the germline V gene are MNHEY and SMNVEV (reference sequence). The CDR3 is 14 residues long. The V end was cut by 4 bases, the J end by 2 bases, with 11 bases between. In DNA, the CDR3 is TGTGCCAGCAGTTACGGAGGCACGAACTATGGCTACACCTTC. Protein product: CASSYGGTNYGYTF.

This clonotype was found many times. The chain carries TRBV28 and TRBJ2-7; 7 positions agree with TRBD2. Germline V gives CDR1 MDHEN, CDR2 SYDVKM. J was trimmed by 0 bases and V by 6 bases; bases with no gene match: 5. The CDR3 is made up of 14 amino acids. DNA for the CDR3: TGTGCCAGCAGCCTCAGCGGGAACTCCTACGAGCAGTACTTC. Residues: CASSLSGNSYEQYF.

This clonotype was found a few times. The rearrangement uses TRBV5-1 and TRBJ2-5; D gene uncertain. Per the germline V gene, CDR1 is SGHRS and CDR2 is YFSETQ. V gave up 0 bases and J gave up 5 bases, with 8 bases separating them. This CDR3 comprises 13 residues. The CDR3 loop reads CASSLEDRETQYF. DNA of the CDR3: TGCGCCAGCAGCTTGGAAGATCGGGAGACCCAGTACTTC.

In DNA form, the CDR3 reads TGCAGTGCTAGAGATCTGGGGGAGTACTATGGCTACACCTTC. It yields the protein CSARDLGEYYGYTF. The chain links TRBV20-1 to TRBJ1-2, with a weak D call TRBD1 (5 bases). The CDR3 has 14 amino acids. Looked up from germline, CDR1 is DFQATT and CDR2 is SNEGSKA (reference sequence). Trimming left V 0 bases short and J 3 bases short, with 11 bases between.

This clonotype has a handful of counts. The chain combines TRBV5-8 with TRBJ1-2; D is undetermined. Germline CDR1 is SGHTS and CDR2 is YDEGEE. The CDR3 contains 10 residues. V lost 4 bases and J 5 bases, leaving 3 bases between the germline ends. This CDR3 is CASSNYGYTF. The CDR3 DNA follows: TGTGCCAGCAGCAATTATGGCTACACCTTC.

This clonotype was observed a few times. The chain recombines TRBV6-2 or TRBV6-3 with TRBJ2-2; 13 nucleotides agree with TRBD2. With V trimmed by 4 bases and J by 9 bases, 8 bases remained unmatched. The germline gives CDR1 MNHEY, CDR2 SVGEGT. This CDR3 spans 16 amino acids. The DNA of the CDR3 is TGTGCCAGCAGTTCCTGGACTAGCGGGGGCTCGTGGGAGCTGTTTTTT. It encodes CASSSWTSGGSWELFF.

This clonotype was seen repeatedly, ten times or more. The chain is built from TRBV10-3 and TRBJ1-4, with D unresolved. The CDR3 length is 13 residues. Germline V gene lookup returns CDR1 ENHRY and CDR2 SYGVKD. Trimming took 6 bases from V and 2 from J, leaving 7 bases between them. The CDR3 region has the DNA TGTGCCATCAGACAAGCGACTAATGAAAAACTGTTTTTT. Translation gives CAIRQATNEKLFF.

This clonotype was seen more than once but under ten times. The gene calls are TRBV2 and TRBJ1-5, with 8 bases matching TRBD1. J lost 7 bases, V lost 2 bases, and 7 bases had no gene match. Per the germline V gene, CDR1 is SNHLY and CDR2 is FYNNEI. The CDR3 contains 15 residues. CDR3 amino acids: CASSETAGGGQPQHF. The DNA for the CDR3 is TGTGCCAGCAGTGAAACGGCAGGGGGCGGCCAGCCCCAGCATTTT.

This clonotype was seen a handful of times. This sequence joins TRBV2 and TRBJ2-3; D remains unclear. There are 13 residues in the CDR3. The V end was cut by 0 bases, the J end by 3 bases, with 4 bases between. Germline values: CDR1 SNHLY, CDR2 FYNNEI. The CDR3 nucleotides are TGTGCCAGCAGTGAAGCCCCGACAGATACGCAGTATTTT. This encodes CASSEAPTDTQYF.

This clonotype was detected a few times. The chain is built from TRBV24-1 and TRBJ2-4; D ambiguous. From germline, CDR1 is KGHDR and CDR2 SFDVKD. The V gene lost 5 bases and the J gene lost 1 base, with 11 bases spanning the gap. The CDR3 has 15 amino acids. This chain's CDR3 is CATSVPYPAKNIQYF. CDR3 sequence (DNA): TGTGCCACCAGTGTCCCATATCCCGCCAAAAACATTCAGTACTTC.

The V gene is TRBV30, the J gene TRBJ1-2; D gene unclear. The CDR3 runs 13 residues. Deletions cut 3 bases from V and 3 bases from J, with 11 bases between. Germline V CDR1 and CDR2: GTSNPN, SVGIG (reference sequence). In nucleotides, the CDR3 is TGTGCCTGGAGGATGGCAGGTGACTATGGCTACACCTTC. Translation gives CAWRMAGDYGYTF.

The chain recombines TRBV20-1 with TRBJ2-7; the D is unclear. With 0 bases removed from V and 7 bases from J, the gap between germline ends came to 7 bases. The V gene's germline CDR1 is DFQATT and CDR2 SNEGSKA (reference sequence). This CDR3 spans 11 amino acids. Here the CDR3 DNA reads TGCAGTGCTAGAGATCGTCGGGAGCAGTACTTC. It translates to CSARDRREQYF.

The CDR3 sequence: CASSVDGSAYNEQFF. CDR3 nucleotide sequence: TGTGCCAGCAGCGTAGACGGGAGCGCGTACAATGAGCAGTTCTTC. V gene TRBV9 combines with J gene TRBJ2-1; tentative D call: TRBD2 (6 bases). The CDR3 is made up of 15 amino acids. Per the germline V gene, CDR1 is SGDLS and CDR2 is YYNGEE. Trimming shortened V by 0 bases and J by 4 bases, and 11 bases separated the two germline ends. The complete variable domain, with remaining parts taken from reference TRBV9 and TRBJ2-1, reads DSGVTQTPKHLITATGQRVTLRCSPRSGDLSVYWYQQSLDQGLQFLIQYYNGEERAKGNILERFSAQQFPDLHSELNLSSLELGDSALYFCASSVDGSAYNEQFFGPGTRLTVL.

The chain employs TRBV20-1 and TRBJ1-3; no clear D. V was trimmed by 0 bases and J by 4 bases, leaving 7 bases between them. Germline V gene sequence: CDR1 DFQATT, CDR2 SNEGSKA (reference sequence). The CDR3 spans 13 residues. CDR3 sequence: CSARDPVGNTIYF. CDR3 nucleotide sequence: TGCAGTGCTAGAGATCCAGTGGGAAACACCATATATTTT.

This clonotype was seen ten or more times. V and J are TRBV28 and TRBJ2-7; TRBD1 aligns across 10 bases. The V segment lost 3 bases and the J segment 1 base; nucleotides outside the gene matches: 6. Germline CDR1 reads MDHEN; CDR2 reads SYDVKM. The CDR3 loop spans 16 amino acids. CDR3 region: CASSLPPGQGSYEQYF. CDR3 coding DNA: TGTGCCAGCAGTTTGCCACCGGGACAGGGGTCCTACGAGCAGTACTTC.

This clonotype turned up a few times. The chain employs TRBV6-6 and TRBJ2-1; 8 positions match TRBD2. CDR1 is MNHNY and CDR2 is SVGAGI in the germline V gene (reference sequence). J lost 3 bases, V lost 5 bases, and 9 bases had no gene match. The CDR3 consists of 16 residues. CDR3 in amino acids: CASSPFGTRDYNEQFF. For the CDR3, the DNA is TGTGCCAGCAGTCCGTTCGGGACTAGAGACTACAATGAGCAGTTCTTC.

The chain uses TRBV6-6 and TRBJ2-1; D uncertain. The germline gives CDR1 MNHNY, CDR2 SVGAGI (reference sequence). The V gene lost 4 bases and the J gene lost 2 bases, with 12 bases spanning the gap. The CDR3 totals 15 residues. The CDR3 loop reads CASSSDITPYNEQFF. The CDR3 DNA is TGTGCCAGCAGTTCTGACATTACCCCCTACAATGAGCAGTTCTTC.